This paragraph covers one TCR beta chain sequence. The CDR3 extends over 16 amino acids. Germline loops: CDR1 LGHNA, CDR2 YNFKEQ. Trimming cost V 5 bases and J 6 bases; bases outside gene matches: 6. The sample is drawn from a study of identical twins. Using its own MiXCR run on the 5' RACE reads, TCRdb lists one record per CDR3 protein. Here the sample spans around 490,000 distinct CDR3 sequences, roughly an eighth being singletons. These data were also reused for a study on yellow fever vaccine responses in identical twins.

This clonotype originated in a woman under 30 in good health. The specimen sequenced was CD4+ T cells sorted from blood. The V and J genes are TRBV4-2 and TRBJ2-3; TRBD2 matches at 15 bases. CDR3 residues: CASSATGTSGGDTQYF. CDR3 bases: TGTGCCAGCAGCGCAACCGGGACTAGCGGGGGGGATACGCAGTATTTT.